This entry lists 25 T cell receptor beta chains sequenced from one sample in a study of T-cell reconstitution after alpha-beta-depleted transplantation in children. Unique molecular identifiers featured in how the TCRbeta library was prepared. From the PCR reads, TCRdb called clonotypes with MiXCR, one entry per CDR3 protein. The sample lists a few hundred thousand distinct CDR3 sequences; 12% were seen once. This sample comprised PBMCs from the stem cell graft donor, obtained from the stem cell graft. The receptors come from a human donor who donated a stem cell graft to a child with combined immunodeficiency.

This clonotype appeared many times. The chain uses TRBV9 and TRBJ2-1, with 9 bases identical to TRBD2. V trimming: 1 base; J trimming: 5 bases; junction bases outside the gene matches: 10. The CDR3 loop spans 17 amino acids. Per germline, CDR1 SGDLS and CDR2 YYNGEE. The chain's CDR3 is CASSVFEGASGNNEQFF. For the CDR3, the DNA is TGTGCCAGCAGCGTATTCGAAGGGGCTAGCGGGAACAATGAGCAGTTCTTC.

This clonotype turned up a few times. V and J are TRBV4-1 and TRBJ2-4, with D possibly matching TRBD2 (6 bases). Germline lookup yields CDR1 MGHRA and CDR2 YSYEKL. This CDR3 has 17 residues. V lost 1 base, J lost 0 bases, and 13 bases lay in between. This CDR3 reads CASSQGAGRLAKNIQYF. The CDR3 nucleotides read TGCGCCAGCAGCCAAGGGGCGGGACGGTTAGCCAAAAACATTCAGTACTTC.

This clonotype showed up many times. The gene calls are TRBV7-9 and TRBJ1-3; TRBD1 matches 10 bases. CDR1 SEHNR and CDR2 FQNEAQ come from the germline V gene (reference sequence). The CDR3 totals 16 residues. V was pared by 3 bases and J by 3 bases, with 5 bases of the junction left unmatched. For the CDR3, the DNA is TGTGCCAGCAGCTTCGACAGGGGGCAAATTGGAAACACCATATATTTT. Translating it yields CASSFDRGQIGNTIYF.

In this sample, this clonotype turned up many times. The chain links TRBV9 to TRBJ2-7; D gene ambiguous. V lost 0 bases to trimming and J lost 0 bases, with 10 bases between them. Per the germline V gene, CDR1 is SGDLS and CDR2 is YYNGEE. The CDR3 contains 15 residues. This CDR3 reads CASSVGGTSSYEQYF. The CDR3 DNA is TGTGCCAGCAGCGTAGGTGGCACGTCCTCCTACGAGCAGTACTTC.

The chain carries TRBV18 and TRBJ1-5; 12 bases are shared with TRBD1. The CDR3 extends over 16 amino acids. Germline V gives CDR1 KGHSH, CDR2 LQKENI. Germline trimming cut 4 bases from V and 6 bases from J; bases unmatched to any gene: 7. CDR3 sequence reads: CASSQGQGAAGQPQHF. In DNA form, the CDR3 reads TGTGCCAGCTCACAGGGACAGGGGGCCGCTGGTCAGCCCCAGCATTTT.

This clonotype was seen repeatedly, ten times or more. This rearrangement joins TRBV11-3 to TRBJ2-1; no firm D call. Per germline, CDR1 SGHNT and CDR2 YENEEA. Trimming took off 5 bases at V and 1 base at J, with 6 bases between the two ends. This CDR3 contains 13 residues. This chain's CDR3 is CASSAPSYNEQFF. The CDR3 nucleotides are TGTGCCAGCAGCGCACCATCCTACAATGAGCAGTTCTTC.

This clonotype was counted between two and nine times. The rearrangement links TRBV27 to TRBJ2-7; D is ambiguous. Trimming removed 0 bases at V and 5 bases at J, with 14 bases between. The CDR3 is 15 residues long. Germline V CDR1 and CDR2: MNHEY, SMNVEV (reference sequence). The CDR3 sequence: CASSLSGGPTDEQYF. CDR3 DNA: TGTGCCAGCAGTTTATCCGGCGGCCCAACGGACGAGCAGTACTTC.

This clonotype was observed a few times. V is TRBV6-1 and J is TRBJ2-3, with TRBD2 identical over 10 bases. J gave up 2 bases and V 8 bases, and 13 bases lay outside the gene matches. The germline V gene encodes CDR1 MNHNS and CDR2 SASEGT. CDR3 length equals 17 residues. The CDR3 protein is CASGRSGGARNTDTQYF. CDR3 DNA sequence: TGTGCCAGCGGGAGGAGCGGGGGGGCTCGAAACACAGATACGCAGTATTTT.

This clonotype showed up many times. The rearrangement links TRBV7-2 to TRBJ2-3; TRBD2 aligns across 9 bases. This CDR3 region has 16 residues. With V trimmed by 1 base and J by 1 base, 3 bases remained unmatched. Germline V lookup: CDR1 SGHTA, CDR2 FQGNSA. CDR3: CASSLGLAAGTDTQYF. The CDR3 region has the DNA TGTGCCAGCAGCTTAGGACTAGCGGCGGGCACAGATACGCAGTATTTT.

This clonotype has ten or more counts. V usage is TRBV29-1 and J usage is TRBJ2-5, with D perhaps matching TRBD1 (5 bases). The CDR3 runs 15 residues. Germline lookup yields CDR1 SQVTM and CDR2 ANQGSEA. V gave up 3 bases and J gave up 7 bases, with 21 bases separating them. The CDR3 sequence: CSVEQGWRELRTQYF. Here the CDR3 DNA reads TGCAGCGTTGAGCAGGGCTGGCGTGAATTGCGGACCCAGTACTTC.

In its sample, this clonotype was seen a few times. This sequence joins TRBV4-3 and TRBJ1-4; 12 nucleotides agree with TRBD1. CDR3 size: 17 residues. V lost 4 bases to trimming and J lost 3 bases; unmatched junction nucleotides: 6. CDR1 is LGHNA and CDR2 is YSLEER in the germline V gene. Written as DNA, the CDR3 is TGCGCCAGCAGCCCGGGGGACAGGGGGCCCTCTAATGAAAAACTGTTTTTT. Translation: CASSPGDRGPSNEKLFF.

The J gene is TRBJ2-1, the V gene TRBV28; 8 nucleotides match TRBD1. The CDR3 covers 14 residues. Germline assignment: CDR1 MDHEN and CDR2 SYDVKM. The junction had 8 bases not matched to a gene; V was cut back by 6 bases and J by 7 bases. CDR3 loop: CASRTGTGRNEQFF. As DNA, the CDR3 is TGTGCCAGCAGGACCGGGACAGGTCGGAATGAGCAGTTCTTC.

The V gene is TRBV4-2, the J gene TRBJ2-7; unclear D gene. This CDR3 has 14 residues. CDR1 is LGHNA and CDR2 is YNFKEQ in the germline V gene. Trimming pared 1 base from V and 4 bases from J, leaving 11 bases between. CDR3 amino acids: CASSQGIVGYEQYF. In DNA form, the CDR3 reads TGTGCCAGCAGCCAAGGGATAGTGGGTTACGAGCAGTACTTC.

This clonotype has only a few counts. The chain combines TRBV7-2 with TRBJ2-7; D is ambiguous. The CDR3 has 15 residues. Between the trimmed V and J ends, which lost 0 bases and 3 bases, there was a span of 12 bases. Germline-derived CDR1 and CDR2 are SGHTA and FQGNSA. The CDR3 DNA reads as TGTGCCAGCAGCTTAGCCCCCTCACCCGTCTACGAGCAGTACTTC. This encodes CASSLAPSPVYEQYF.

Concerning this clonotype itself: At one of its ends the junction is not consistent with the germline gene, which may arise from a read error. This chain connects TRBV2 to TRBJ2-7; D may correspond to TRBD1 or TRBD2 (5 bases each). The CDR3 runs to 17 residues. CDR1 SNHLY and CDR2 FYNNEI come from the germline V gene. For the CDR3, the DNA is TGTACCAGCTGTTTAGCGTTGCAGGGAACGTCTCACTACGAGCAGTACTTC. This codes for CTSCLALQGTSHYEQYF.

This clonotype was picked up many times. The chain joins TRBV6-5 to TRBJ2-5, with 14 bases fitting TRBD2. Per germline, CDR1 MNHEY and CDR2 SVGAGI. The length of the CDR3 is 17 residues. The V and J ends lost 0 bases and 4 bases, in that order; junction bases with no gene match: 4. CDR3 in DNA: TGTGCCAGCAGTTACTCCCGACTAGCGGGGGGGCTAGAGACCCAGTACTTC. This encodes CASSYSRLAGGLETQYF.

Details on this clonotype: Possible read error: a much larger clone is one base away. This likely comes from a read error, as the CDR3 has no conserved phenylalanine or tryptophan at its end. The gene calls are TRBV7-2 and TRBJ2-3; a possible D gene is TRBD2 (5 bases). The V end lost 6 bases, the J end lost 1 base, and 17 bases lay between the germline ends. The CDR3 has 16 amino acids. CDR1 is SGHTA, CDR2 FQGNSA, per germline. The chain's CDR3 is CASRNGLGVGTDTQYL. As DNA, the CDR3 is TGTGCCAGCAGGAACGGACTGGGCGTGGGCACAGATACGCAGTATCTT.

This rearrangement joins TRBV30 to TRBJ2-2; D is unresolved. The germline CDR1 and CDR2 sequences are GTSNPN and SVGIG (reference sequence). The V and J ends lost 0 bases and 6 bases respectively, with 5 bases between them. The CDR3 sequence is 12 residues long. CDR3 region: CAWSVFAGELFF. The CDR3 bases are TGTGCCTGGAGTGTGTTCGCCGGGGAGCTGTTTTTT.

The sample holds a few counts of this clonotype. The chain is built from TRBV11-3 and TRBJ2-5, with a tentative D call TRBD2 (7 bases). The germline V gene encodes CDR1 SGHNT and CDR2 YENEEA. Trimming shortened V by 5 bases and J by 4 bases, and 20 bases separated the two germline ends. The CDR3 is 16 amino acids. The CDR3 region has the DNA TGTGCCAGCAGCCATACCAGGGGAGGGTTTGGAGAGACCCAGTACTTC. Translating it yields CASSHTRGGFGETQYF.

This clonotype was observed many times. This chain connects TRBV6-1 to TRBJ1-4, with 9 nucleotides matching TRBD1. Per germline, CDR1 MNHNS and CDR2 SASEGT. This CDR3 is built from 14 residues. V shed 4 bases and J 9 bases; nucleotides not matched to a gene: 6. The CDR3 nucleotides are TGTGCCAGCAGTGCCGGGACAGGGACTCAAAAACTGTTTTTT. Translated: CASSAGTGTQKLFF.

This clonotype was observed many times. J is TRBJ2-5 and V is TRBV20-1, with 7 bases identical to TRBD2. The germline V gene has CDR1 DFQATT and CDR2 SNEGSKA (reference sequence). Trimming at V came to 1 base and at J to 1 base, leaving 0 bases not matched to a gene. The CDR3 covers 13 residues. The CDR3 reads CSARGTSQETQYF. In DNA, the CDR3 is TGCAGTGCTAGAGGGACTAGCCAAGAGACCCAGTACTTC.

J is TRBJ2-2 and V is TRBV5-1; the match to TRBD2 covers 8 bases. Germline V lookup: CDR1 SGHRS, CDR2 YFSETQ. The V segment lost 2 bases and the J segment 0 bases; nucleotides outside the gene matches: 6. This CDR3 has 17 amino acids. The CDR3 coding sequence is TGCGCCAGCAGCTTACTAGCGGCAACCGCGAACACCGGGGAGCTGTTTTTT. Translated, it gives CASSLLAATANTGELFF.

CDR3: CASSLKSGQTATNEKLFF. The CDR3 DNA follows: TGTGCCAGCAGTTTGAAATCGGGACAGACCGCAACTAATGAAAAACTGTTTTTT. V usage is TRBV12-3 or TRBV12-4 and J usage is TRBJ1-4; the match to TRBD1 covers 7 bases. CDR3 length: 18 residues. With 3 bases clipped from V and 0 bases from J, the junction kept 10 bases outside the gene matches.

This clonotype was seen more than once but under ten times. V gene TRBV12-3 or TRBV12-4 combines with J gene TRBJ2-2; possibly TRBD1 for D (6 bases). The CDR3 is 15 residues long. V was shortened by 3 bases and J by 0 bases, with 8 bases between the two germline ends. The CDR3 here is CASSLTGANTGELFF. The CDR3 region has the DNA TGTGCCAGCAGTTTGACAGGAGCGAACACCGGGGAGCTGTTTTTT.

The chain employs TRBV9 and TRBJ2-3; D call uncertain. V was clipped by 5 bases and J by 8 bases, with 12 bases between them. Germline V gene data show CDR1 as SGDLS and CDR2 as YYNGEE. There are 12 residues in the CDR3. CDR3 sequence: CASSINRGTQYF. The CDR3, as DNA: TGTGCCAGCAGTATTAACAGAGGTACGCAGTATTTT.